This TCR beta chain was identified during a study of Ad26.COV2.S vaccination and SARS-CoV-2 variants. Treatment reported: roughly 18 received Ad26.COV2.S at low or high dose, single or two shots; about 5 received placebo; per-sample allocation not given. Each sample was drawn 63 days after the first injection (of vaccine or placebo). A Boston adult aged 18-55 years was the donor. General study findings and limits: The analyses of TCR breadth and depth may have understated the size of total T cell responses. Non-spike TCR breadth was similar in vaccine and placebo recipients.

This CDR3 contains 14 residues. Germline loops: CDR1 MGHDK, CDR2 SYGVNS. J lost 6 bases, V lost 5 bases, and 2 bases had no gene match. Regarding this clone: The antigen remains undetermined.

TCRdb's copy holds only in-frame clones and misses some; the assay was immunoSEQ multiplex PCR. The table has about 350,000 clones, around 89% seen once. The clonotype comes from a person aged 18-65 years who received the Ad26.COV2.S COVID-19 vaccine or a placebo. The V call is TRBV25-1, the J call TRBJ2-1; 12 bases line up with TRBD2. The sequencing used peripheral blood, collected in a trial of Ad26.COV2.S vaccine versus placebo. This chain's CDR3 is CASSLAGGPNEQFF. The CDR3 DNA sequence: TGTGCCAGCAGTCTAGCGGGAGGGCCCAATGAGCAGTTCTTC. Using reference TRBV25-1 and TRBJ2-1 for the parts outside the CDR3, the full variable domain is EADIYQTPRYLVIGTGKKITLECSQTMGHDKMYWYQQDPGMELHLIHYSYGVNSTEKGDLSSESTVSRIRTEHFPLTLESARPSHTSQYLCASSLAGGPNEQFFGPGTRLTVL.